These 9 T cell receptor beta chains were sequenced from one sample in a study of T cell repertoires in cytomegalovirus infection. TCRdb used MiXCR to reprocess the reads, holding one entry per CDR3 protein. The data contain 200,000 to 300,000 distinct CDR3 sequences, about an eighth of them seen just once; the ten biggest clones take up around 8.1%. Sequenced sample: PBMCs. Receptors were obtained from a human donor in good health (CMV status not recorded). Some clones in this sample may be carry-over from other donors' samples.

CDR3 sequence reads: CSARDPGGSVVETQYF. DNA for the CDR3: TGCAGTGCTAGGGATCCAGGGGGCAGTGTTGTGGAGACCCAGTACTTC. The chain employs TRBV20-1 and TRBJ2-5; the match to TRBD1 covers 8 bases. The germline gives CDR1 DFQATT, CDR2 SNEGSKA (reference sequence). Trimming removed 3 bases from V and 5 bases from J; junction bases left unmatched: 14. The CDR3 has 16 residues.

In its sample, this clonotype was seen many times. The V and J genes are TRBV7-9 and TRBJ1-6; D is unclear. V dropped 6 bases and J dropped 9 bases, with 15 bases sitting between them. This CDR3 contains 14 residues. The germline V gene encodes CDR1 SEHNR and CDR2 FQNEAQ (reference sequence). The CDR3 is CASSSKGSGSPLHF. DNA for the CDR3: TGTGCCAGCAGTTCCAAAGGTAGCGGTTCACCCCTCCACTTT.

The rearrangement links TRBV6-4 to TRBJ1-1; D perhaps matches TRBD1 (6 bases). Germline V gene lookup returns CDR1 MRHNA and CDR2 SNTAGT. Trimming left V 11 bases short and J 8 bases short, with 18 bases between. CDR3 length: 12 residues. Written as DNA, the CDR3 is TGTGCCTCTCAGAGCTTCAGGGGCGAAGCTTTCTTT. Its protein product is CASQSFRGEAFF.

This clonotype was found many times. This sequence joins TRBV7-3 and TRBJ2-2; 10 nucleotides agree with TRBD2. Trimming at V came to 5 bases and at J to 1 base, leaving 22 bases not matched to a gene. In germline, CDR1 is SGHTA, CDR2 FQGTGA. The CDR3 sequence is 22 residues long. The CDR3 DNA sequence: TGTGCCAGCAGCCATCGGGGGCTAGCGGGAGAAAGGTGGAGGAAGAACACCGGGGAGCTGTTTTTT. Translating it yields CASSHRGLAGERWRKNTGELFF.

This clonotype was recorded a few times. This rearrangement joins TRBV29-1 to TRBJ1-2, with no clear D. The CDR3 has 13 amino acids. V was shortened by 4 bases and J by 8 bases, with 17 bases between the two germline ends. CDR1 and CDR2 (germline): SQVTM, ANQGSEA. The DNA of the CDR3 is TGCAGCGTTGCGGTCTGGAGTTTGGACGGCTACACCTTC. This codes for CSVAVWSLDGYTF.

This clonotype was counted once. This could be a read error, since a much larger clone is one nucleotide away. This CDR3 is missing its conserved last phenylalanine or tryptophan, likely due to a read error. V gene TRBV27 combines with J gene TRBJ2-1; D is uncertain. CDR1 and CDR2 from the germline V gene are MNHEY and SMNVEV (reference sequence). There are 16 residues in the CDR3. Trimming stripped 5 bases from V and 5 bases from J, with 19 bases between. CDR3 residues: CASSPLGYGLNNEQFY. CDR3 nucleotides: TGTGCCAGCAGTCCGCTCGGTTATGGGCTAAACAATGAGCAGTTCTAC.

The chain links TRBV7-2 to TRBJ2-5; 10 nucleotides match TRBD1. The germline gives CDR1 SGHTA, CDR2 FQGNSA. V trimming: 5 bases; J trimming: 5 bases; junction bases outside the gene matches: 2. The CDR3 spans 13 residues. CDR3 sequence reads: CTSSPGQGETQYF. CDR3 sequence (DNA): TGTACCAGCAGCCCGGGACAGGGGGAGACCCAGTACTTC.

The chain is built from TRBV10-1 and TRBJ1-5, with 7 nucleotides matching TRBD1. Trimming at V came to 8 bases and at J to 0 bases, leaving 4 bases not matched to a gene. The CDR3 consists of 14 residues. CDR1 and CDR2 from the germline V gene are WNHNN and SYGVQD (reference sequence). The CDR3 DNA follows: TGCGCCAGCCGGGACAGCTATAGCAATCAGCCCCAGCATTTT. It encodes CASRDSYSNQPQHF.

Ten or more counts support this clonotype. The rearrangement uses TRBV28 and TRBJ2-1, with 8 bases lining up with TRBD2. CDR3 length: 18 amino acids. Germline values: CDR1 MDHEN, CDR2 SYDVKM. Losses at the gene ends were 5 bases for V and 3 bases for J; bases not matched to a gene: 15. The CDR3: CASSPRYTTSGLYNEQFF. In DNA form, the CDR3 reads TGTGCCAGCAGTCCACGCTACACAACTAGCGGCCTCTACAATGAGCAGTTCTTC.